This TCR beta chain was captured by sequencing in a study of blood T cell repertoires in COVID-19. Study information: Both acute and convalescent COVID-19 samples were obtained from the United States, Italy and Spain.

The CDR3 has 12 amino acids. Trimming removed 5 bases from V and 5 bases from J, with 9 bases in between. The V gene's germline CDR1 is SNHLY and CDR2 FYNNEI. This table comes from immunoSEQ multiplex PCR, and its TCRdb copy is limited to in-frame clones, with some not included. Of 68,000 or so clones in the sample, 65% to 85% were seen once. The chain employs TRBV2 and TRBJ1-1; tentative D call: TRBD1 (6 bases). Specimen: peripheral blood. This receptor was obtained from a woman between 45 and 60 years old with acute or convalescent COVID-19. In DNA, the CDR3 is TGTGCCAGCAGTACAGGGTTTACTGAAGCTTTCTTT. Protein product: CASSTGFTEAFF.